This is a list of T cell receptor beta chains from one sample in a study of CD8 T cells in ankylosing spondylitis. One entry per CDR3 protein results from TCRdb running MiXCR on the 5' RACE reads. The sample has about 440,000 distinct CDR3 sequences; under 20% are singletons. Sequencing was carried out using blood, either unsorted or a sorted T cell fraction (not recorded which). The receptors were gathered from a male donor with ankylosing spondylitis. CDR3s include the opening cysteine and the closing phenylalanine or tryptophan. Fields, in order: clone size, V gene, J gene, D gene, CDR3 DNA, CDR3 protein. The D gene is left open where the match is weak. Expanded clones are given a class, and other clones once, few, many or no size at all.

NA	TRBV10-3	TRBJ2-7	TRBD2	TGTGCCATCAGTGAAACTAGCGGGAGTTACGAGCAGTACTTC	CAISETSGSYEQYF
few	TRBV5-6	TRBJ2-4	NA	TGTGCCAGCAGCTTGGGGGGAGTCGTGCAAAACATTCAGTACTTC	CASSLGGVVQNIQYF
NA	TRBV21-1	TRBJ1-1	NA	TGTGCCAGCAGCAACACTGAAGCTTTCTTT	CASSNTEAFF
many	TRBV20-1	TRBJ2-3	NA	NA	CSADFRGGGTDTQYF
few	TRBV3-1	TRBJ1-2	NA	TGTGCCAGCAGCCAAGGGAAGACTGAGAGCCACTATGGCTACACCTTC	CASSQGKTESHYGYTF
NA	TRBV4-1	TRBJ1-6	TRBD1	TGCGCCAGCAGCCCCTCTGAGGGACAGGGTATTTCACCCCTCCACTTT	CASSPSEGQGISPLHF
few	TRBV10-3	TRBJ1-6	TRBD1	TGTGCCATCAGACCGGGACAGCCTAATTCACCCCTCCACTTT	CAIRPGQPNSPLHF
few	TRBV5-1	TRBJ2-5	TRBD1	TGCGCCAGCAGCTGGAGGACAGGGTCAGAGACCCAGTACTTC	CASSWRTGSETQYF
NA	TRBV4-1	TRBJ2-3	NA	TGCGCCAGCAGCCAAGATAGTCGACAGGGAGGAAATACGCAGTATTTT	CASSQDSRQGGNTQYF
once	TRBV20-1	TRBJ1-2	NA	TGCAGTGCTAGAGATGGGCGGGAAATATATGGCTACACCTTC	CSARDGREIYGYTF
NA	TRBV9	TRBJ1-2	NA	TGTGCCAGCAGCGTACTGCAGGGTGGAGGTGGCTACACCTTC	CASSVLQGGGGYTF
NA	TRBV5-1	TRBJ2-1	NA	TGCGCCAGCAGCTTGGAAGGGGGGCTGAGGTTCTTC	CASSLEGGLRFF
NA	TRBV20-1	TRBJ2-5	TRBD2	TGCAGTGCTAGCTTAGCGGCGGGAGGGAAAGAGACCCAGTACTTC	CSASLAAGGKETQYF
NA	TRBV2	TRBJ1-4	NA	TGTGCCAGCAGACGAGGGGCAACTAATGAAAAACTGTTTTTT	CASRRGATNEKLFF
few	TRBV5-6	TRBJ2-2	NA	TGTGCCAGCAGCGGGCCACTGGACAGCACCGGGGAGCTGTTTTTT	CASSGPLDSTGELFF
few	TRBV2	TRBJ2-7	TRBD1	TGTGCCAGCAGGCTGGAGCCGGGACAGGGGTACGAGCAGTACTTC	CASRLEPGQGYEQYF
NA	TRBV20-1	TRBJ2-5	NA	TGCAGTGCTCTCGAGCGGAGCCAAGAGACCCAGTACTTC	CSALERSQETQYF
NA	TRBV5-5	TRBJ2-5	TRBD1	TGTGCCAGCAGCTTAACCACAGGGGGCTACAAGACCCAGTACTTC	CASSLTTGGYKTQYF
once	TRBV7-2	TRBJ1-5	NA	TGTGCCAGCAGCTCTACAGTGGGGGCCAATCAGCCCCAGCATTTT	CASSSTVGANQPQHF
few	TRBV12-3/TRBV12-4	TRBJ1-5	TRBD1	TGTGCCAGCAGCCTGCAACAGGGGGACTTAGGTCAGCCCCAGCATTTT	CASSLQQGDLGQPQHF
few	TRBV28	TRBJ1-5	NA	TGTGCCAGCAGTCCTGGGAAGAGGGGGAGCAATCAGCCCCAGCATTTT	CASSPGKRGSNQPQHF
NA	TRBV7-9	TRBJ2-1	NA	TGTGCCAGCAGCTCCCTAAAAACTCTCACCAACAATGAGCAGTTCTTC	CASSSLKTLTNNEQFF
once	TRBV20-1	TRBJ2-7	TRBD2	TGCAGTGCTTCTAGCGGGAGACGGCACGAGCAGTACTTC	CSASSGRRHEQYF
NA	TRBV20-1	TRBJ1-5	NA	TGCAGTGCTAGAAAGGGGATAGGGAAGTTGCCCCAGCATTTT	CSARKGIGKLPQHF
few	TRBV3-1	TRBJ1-4	NA	TGTGCCAGCAGCGAAGGGGGATACACTAATGAAAAACTGTTTTTT	CASSEGGYTNEKLFF
few	TRBV7-2	TRBJ2-5	NA	TGTGCCAGCAGCTTAGGACGTCCCCGTGAGACCCAGTACTTC	CASSLGRPRETQYF
NA	TRBV12-3/TRBV12-4	TRBJ2-2	NA	TGTGCCAGCCGTAAATTAGGCGGGGAGCTGTTTTTT	CASRKLGGELFF
few	TRBV4-2	TRBJ2-7	NA	TGTGCCAGCAGCCAAGACTCCGCAGTGTTGGGAGGCTACGAGCAGTACTTC	CASSQDSAVLGGYEQYF
NA	TRBV5-1	TRBJ2-7	NA	TGCGCCAGCAGCTTGGAATTCGGTAACGAGCAGTACTTC	CASSLEFGNEQYF
few	TRBV2	TRBJ2-2	NA	TGTGCCAGCAGTGAAATTAGGGAGCTGTTTTTT	CASSEIRELFF
many	TRBV29-1	TRBJ2-1	NA	TGCAGCGTTGTGAGACAGAGTGAGCAGTTCTTC	CSVVRQSEQFF
few	TRBV7-8	TRBJ1-3	NA	TGTGCCAGCAGCTTAGTGGTACAGGGCTCTGGAAACACCATATATTTT	CASSLVVQGSGNTIYF
NA	TRBV9	TRBJ2-7	NA	TGTGCCAGCAGCGTCGGGCGGGATGGCGCCTACGAGCAGTACTTC	CASSVGRDGAYEQYF
NA	TRBV6-1	TRBJ1-4	NA	TGTGCCAGCTTGGGGGATGCAACTAATGAAAAACTGTTTTTT	CASLGDATNEKLFF
few	TRBV11-2	TRBJ1-5	NA	TGTGCCAGCAGCTCCGGGACCTATCCCCAGCATTTT	CASSSGTYPQHF
many	TRBV5-1	TRBJ1-1	NA	TGCGCCAGCAGCTTGGGACCGGGGAACACTGAAGCTTTCTTT	CASSLGPGNTEAFF
few	TRBV28	TRBJ2-7	NA	TGTGCCAGCAGCTCCGTGGGCTCGCTAAGGGAGCAGTACTTC	CASSSVGSLREQYF
NA	TRBV7-2	TRBJ2-1	TRBD2	TGTGCCAGCAGCACCGGACTAGCGGGGGGTGAGCAGTTCTTC	CASSTGLAGGEQFF
few	TRBV12-3/TRBV12-4	TRBJ1-1	NA	TGTGCCAGCAGTTTAGGCTGGCAGGGCACTGAAGCTTTCTTT	CASSLGWQGTEAFF
few	TRBV14	TRBJ2-3	NA	TGTGCCAGCAGCCAAGATCAGGGAGATACGCAGTATTTT	CASSQDQGDTQYF
NA	TRBV6-5	TRBJ1-4	NA	TGTGCCAGCAGTTACTCTATCGGGGGAATCAATGAAAAACTGTTTTTT	CASSYSIGGINEKLFF
few	TRBV7-2	TRBJ2-1	TRBD2	TGTGCCAGCAGCTTAGTGGGTAGCGGGGGTAATGAGCAGTTCTTC	CASSLVGSGGNEQFF
NA	TRBV10-2	TRBJ2-1	TRBD2	TGCGCCAGCAGTGTCGCGGGGACTAACAATGAGCAGTTCTTC	CASSVAGTNNEQFF
NA	TRBV7-2	TRBJ2-1	NA	TGTGCCAGCAGCTTACCACTCAGGGGAATGTCCTACAATGAGCAGTTCTTC	CASSLPLRGMSYNEQFF
NA	TRBV11-2	TRBJ2-1	NA	TGTGCCAGCAGCTTAAGGTTTGAGGGGTCCTACAATGAGCAGTTCTTC	CASSLRFEGSYNEQFF
NA	TRBV11-2	TRBJ2-1	TRBD2	TGTGCCAGCAGCTTAGATAGTAGCGGGGGCATCTACAATGAGCAGTTCTTC	CASSLDSSGGIYNEQFF
NA	TRBV5-6	TRBJ2-1	TRBD2	TGTGCCAGCAGTCCCGGACTAGCGGGGGCCTACAATGAGCAGTTCTTC	CASSPGLAGAYNEQFF
NA	TRBV2	TRBJ1-5	NA	TGTGCCAGCACGGGGGGGTATAGCAATCAGCCCCAGCATTTT	CASTGGYSNQPQHF
few	TRBV6-1	TRBJ2-2	TRBD2	TGTGCCAGCAAAACCCGGGGGGGGGCACCCGGGGAGCTGTTTTTT	CASKTRGGAPGELFF
few	TRBV7-3	TRBJ2-1	TRBD2	TGTGCCAGCAGCTTTAGCGGGACGAACTCCTACAATGAGCAGTTCTTC	CASSFSGTNSYNEQFF
few	TRBV6-1	TRBJ1-3	NA	TGTGCCAGTTCAATACAGGGTCTCTCTGGAAACACCATATATTTT	CASSIQGLSGNTIYF
NA	TRBV4-3	TRBJ2-3	TRBD2	TGCGCCAGCAGCCAAGATAGCGGGAGGTCAGATACGCAGTATTTT	CASSQDSGRSDTQYF